This entry lists 25 T cell receptor beta chains sequenced from one sample in a study of cytomegalovirus exposure and HLA in healthy donors (TCRdb year 2017). Libraries were built with the immunoSEQ multiplex PCR assay. A mixture of 60 forward primers for TCR Vbeta segments and 13 reverse primers for TCR Jbeta segments was used in the multiplex PCR. In TCRdb, the immuneACCESS table is reduced to in-frame sequences with V and J assigned. These tables do not hold every clone; where another copy was compared, an unresolved V gene accounts for under half, and the others remain unexplained. The sample table shows around 150,000 clones, and more than 80% are seen once. Approximately 13% of the sample comes from the top ten. The specimen sequenced was PBMCs. Source of these receptors: a woman between 45 and 60 years old in good health and CMV-seronegative.

The chain recombines TRBV7-2 with TRBJ2-1; 10 nucleotides agree with TRBD1. Losses at the gene ends were 5 bases for V and 7 bases for J; bases not matched to a gene: 5. Germline V gives CDR1 SGHTA, CDR2 FQGNSA. The length of the CDR3 is 14 residues. CDR3 sequence: CASSPRTGGNEQFF. The CDR3 DNA reads as TGTGCCAGCAGCCCCCGGACAGGGGGGAATGAGCAGTTCTTC.

Only a few counts were recorded for this clone. The CDR3 here is CSVEGGSGTGELFF. The CDR3 DNA follows: TGCAGCGTTGAAGGTGGGAGCGGAACCGGGGAGCTGTTTTTT. The chain recombines TRBV29-1 with TRBJ2-2, with D perhaps TRBD2 (5 bases). Germline CDR1 SQVTM, CDR2 ANQGSEA. The CDR3 is 14 residues long. Trimming left V 1 base short and J 5 bases short, with 11 bases between.

V usage is TRBV27 and J usage is TRBJ2-1, with TRBD2 matching 8 bases. The CDR3 length is 14 residues. The germline gives CDR1 MNHEY, CDR2 SMNVEV (reference sequence). V was pared by 5 bases and J by 7 bases, with 7 bases of the junction left unmatched. The CDR3: CASSPWTSLNEQFF. The CDR3 bases are TGTGCCAGCAGTCCGTGGACTAGCCTTAATGAGCAGTTCTTC.

This sequence joins TRBV6-4 and TRBJ2-3; 10 bases agree with TRBD2. CDR3 length: 15 residues. The V and J ends lost 2 bases and 4 bases, in that order; junction bases with no gene match: 3. Germline V lookup: CDR1 MRHNA, CDR2 SNTAGT. The CDR3 bases are TGTGCCAGCAGTGACCAACTAGCGGGACCAGATACGCAGTATTTT. Its protein is CASSDQLAGPDTQYF.

The chain combines TRBV6-5 with TRBJ2-7, with 7 bases identical to TRBD2. CDR3 length equals 14 residues. With V trimmed by 2 bases and J by 5 bases, 6 bases remained unmatched. Germline V gene sequence: CDR1 MNHEY, CDR2 SVGAGI. Here the CDR3 reads CASSYGREKDEQYF. As DNA, the CDR3 is TGTGCCAGCAGTTACGGGCGGGAGAAGGACGAGCAGTACTTC.

This chain links TRBV6-6 with TRBJ2-7; possible D gene TRBD1, 6 bases. Trimming stripped 0 bases from V and 4 bases from J, with 10 bases between. This CDR3 contains 14 residues. Germline-derived CDR1 and CDR2 are MNHNY and SVGAGI (reference sequence). The CDR3 sequence is CASSYSDRTYEQYF. DNA of the CDR3: TGTGCCAGCAGTTACTCAGACAGGACTTACGAGCAGTACTTC.

The V gene is TRBV7-2, the J gene TRBJ2-1; a possible D gene is TRBD2 (6 bases). V was clipped by 5 bases and J by 6 bases, with 14 bases between them. Germline V gene data show CDR1 as SGHTA and CDR2 as FQGNSA. This CDR3 comprises 14 residues. The CDR3 reads CASSRSSGSNEQFF. The CDR3 DNA reads as TGTGCCAGCAGCCGCTCATCCGGGAGCAATGAGCAGTTCTTC.

The chain joins TRBV18 to TRBJ2-5; D is uncertain. V was shortened by 3 bases and J by 5 bases, with 7 bases between the two germline ends. Germline-derived CDR1 and CDR2 are KGHSH and LQKENI. The CDR3 is 12 residues long. The CDR3 nucleotides read TGTGCCAGCTCACCCGCGTCGGAGACCCAGTACTTC. Encoded protein: CASSPASETQYF.

The gene calls are TRBV5-6 and TRBJ1-1; no definite D call. The CDR3 length is 16 residues. V shed 2 bases and J shed 3 bases, with 17 bases lying between them. Germline CDR1 and CDR2: SGHDT and YYEEEE. The CDR3 region is CASSFVDWGEDTEAFF. CDR3 DNA sequence: TGTGCCAGCAGCTTTGTGGATTGGGGAGAGGACACTGAAGCTTTCTTT.

The rearrangement uses TRBV2 and TRBJ2-2; perhaps TRBD2 as D (6 bases). V lost 4 bases to trimming and J lost 1 base, with 10 bases between them. The length of the CDR3 is 15 residues. Germline V gives CDR1 SNHLY, CDR2 FYNNEI. CDR3: CASSGFGGNTGELFF. The CDR3 region has the DNA TGTGCCAGCAGTGGCTTCGGGGGGAACACCGGGGAGCTGTTTTTT.

V and J are TRBV28 and TRBJ1-2; the match to TRBD1 covers 10 bases. CDR3 length: 18 amino acids. Germline CDR1 reads MDHEN; CDR2 reads SYDVKM. V shed 6 bases and J 0 bases; nucleotides not matched to a gene: 13. CDR3 protein: CASSPGQGGVGTNYGYTF. CDR3 nucleotides: TGTGCCAGCAGCCCCGGACAGGGGGGAGTGGGAACTAACTATGGCTACACCTTC.

The chain joins TRBV28 to TRBJ2-2, with D tentatively TRBD1 (6 bases). The V gene's germline CDR1 is MDHEN and CDR2 SYDVKM. V shed 7 bases and J shed 3 bases, with 18 bases lying between them. The CDR3 length is 16 residues. This CDR3 is CASTTGSLLDTGELFF. CDR3 in DNA: TGTGCCAGCACTACAGGGTCCCTACTGGACACCGGGGAGCTGTTTTTT.

CDR3 amino acids: CASSIVTGGRSTDTQYF. The CDR3 region has the DNA TGTGCCAGTAGTATAGTAACAGGCGGGAGGAGCACAGATACGCAGTATTTT. The gene calls are TRBV19 and TRBJ2-3, with 8 bases identical to TRBD2. This CDR3 contains 17 residues. Germline trimming cut 1 base from V and 0 bases from J; bases unmatched to any gene: 6. Germline V gene lookup returns CDR1 LNHDA and CDR2 SQIVND (reference sequence).

The chain couples TRBV7-9 to TRBJ2-7; the match to TRBD2 covers 7 bases. J gave up 1 base and V 4 bases, and 4 bases lay outside the gene matches. Germline V lookup: CDR1 SEHNR, CDR2 FQNEAQ (reference sequence). The CDR3 sequence is 14 residues long. The CDR3 nucleotides are TGTGCCAGCAGCTCTTCTAGCGGATCCTACGAGCAGTACTTC. Translated, it gives CASSSSSGSYEQYF.

This clone was seen a handful of times. The V gene is TRBV30, the J gene TRBJ1-1; D possibly corresponds to TRBD1 (5 bases). Germline V lookup: CDR1 GTSNPN, CDR2 SVGIG (reference sequence). CDR3 size: 13 residues. V was shortened by 4 bases and J by 4 bases, with 13 bases between the two germline ends. The CDR3: CAWMGRAATEAFF. For the CDR3, the DNA is TGTGCCTGGATGGGCAGGGCCGCCACTGAAGCTTTCTTT.

This rearrangement joins TRBV7-9 to TRBJ2-3, with 15 bases aligning to TRBD2. V dropped 6 bases and J dropped 4; count of bases not matched to a gene: 2. The CDR3 runs 15 residues. Germline V gene sequence: CDR1 SEHNR, CDR2 FQNEAQ (reference sequence). The CDR3, as DNA: TGTGCCAGCAGACGGACTAGCGGGGGGGCAGATACGCAGTATTTT. This encodes CASRRTSGGADTQYF.

V usage is TRBV11-3 and J usage is TRBJ1-4, with 8 nucleotides matching TRBD1. The V gene end was trimmed by 7 bases and the J gene end by 6 bases; junction bases not matched to a gene: 10. The length of the CDR3 is 15 residues. Per germline, CDR1 SGHNT and CDR2 YENEEA. The CDR3 protein is CASTRQGARDEKLFF. The CDR3 DNA follows: TGTGCCAGCACGAGGCAGGGGGCGCGTGATGAAAAACTGTTTTTT. Full variable domain (outside the CDR3, taken from reference TRBV11-3 and TRBJ1-4): EAGVVQSPRYKIIEKKQPVAFWCNPISGHNTLYWYLQNLGQGPELLIRYENEEAVDDSQLPKDRFSAERLKGVDSTLKIQPAELGDSAVYLCASTRQGARDEKLFFGSGTQLSVL.

The gene calls are TRBV6-5 and TRBJ2-1; unclear D gene. V was shortened by 3 bases and J by 7 bases, with 4 bases between the two germline ends. Germline CDR1 is MNHEY and CDR2 is SVGAGI. CDR3 length: 11 residues. CDR3 sequence (DNA): TGTGCCAGCAGTTATTCTAATGAGCAGTTCTTC. Protein: CASSYSNEQFF.

The chain recombines TRBV4-3 with TRBJ1-1, with D tentatively TRBD1 (6 bases). Trimming removed 4 bases from V and 3 bases from J, with 12 bases in between. Looked up from germline, CDR1 is LGHNA and CDR2 is YSLEER. The CDR3 extends over 14 amino acids. The CDR3 nucleotides are TGCGCCAGCAGCCGGCAGGGGATCGACACTGAAGCTTTCTTT. It specifies CASSRQGIDTEAFF.

V gene TRBV5-6 combines with J gene TRBJ2-5, with a possible D match to TRBD1 (6 bases). The DNA end favors TRBJ2-7, so the J call may be wrong. The germline CDR1 and CDR2 sequences are SGHDT and YYEEEE. The length of the CDR3 is 14 residues. The CDR3 protein is CASSFGQSSYEQYF. CDR3 nucleotide sequence: TGTGCCAGCAGTTTTGGACAGAGCTCCTACGAGCAGTACTTC.

A word on this clone: Other DNA sequences in the same sample also yield this CDR3. V and J are TRBV18 and TRBJ2-7; maybe TRBD2 (7 bases). Germline CDR1 KGHSH, CDR2 LQKENI. V lost 2 bases to trimming and J lost 6 bases, with 11 bases between them. This CDR3 spans 13 amino acids. The CDR3 loop reads CASSPSGGGEQYF. For the CDR3, the DNA is TGTGCCAGCTCACCATCGGGGGGCGGCGAGCAGTACTTC.

This chain joins TRBV11-2 and TRBJ2-1; 13 nucleotides agree with TRBD2. The germline V gene has CDR1 SGHAT and CDR2 FQNNGV. With 5 bases clipped from V and 3 bases from J, the junction kept 7 bases outside the gene matches. The CDR3 consists of 17 residues. The DNA for the CDR3 is TGTGCCAGCAGCCCCTGGACTAGCGGGAGTAACTACAATGAGCAGTTCTTC. Translating it yields CASSPWTSGSNYNEQFF.

The chain has TRBV10-3 and TRBJ2-3; 8 bases align to TRBD2. J was trimmed by 0 bases and V by 4 bases; bases with no gene match: 6. Germline V gene data show CDR1 as ENHRY and CDR2 as SYGVKD. The CDR3 is 16 amino acids. CDR3 sequence: CAISATSGGSTDTQYF. The CDR3 nucleotides are TGTGCCATCAGTGCCACCAGCGGGGGTAGCACAGATACGCAGTATTTT.

The chain uses TRBV27 and TRBJ1-5; TRBD1 is a possible D gene (5 bases). The V and J ends lost 5 bases and 1 base respectively, with 9 bases between them. This CDR3 has 14 residues. Germline V gene sequence: CDR1 MNHEY, CDR2 SMNVEV (reference sequence). CDR3 sequence reads: CASSRQGSNQPQHF. For the CDR3, the DNA is TGTGCCAGCAGTCGTCAGGGCAGCAATCAGCCCCAGCATTTT.

The chain has TRBV19 and TRBJ1-4; D unresolved. The germline CDR1 and CDR2 sequences are LNHDA and SQIVND (reference sequence). The CDR3 has 15 residues. V lost 10 bases to trimming and J lost 3 bases, with 18 bases between them. The CDR3 coding sequence is TGTGCCACTAACACGCCAGGCCTCCCTAATGAAAAACTGTTTTTT. The encoded protein is CATNTPGLPNEKLFF.